These 23 T cell receptor beta chains share one sample of origin, sequenced in a study of human T cells and chemical hapten exposure. In TCRdb, the RACE reads were re-called with MiXCR into one record per CDR3 protein. The table lists roughly 380,000 distinct CDR3 sequences, 4.5% to 5.5% of them singletons, with approximately 2.8% in the top ten. As for time point: pre-sensitization, week 0. The treatment was: therapeutic diphenylcyclopropenone sensitization with weekly scalp DPC. Sample: whole blood, taken in connection with sensitization to the hapten diphenylcyclopropenone (DPC). The receptors come from a woman between 50 and 59 years old with alopecia areata. Some clones in this sample may be carry-over from other donors' samples.

The V gene is TRBV12-3 or TRBV12-4, the J gene TRBJ1-2; D is uncertain. This CDR3 region has 13 residues. V dropped 7 bases and J dropped 4 bases, with 13 bases sitting between them. The DNA of the CDR3 is TGTGCCAGCACCCTACAAGCGGGCTATGGCTACACCTTC. This sequence encodes CASTLQAGYGYTF.

This clonotype was seen ten or more times. V and J are TRBV5-1 and TRBJ2-3; 11 bases agree with TRBD1. Per the germline V gene, CDR1 is SGHRS and CDR2 is YFSETQ. The V gene end was trimmed by 6 bases and the J gene end by 4 bases; junction bases not matched to a gene: 7. This CDR3 contains 15 residues. This chain's CDR3 is CASIGRGQGADTQYF. The CDR3, as DNA: TGCGCCAGCATCGGAAGGGGACAGGGGGCAGATACGCAGTATTTT.

There are many counts of this clonotype. V gene TRBV12-5 combines with J gene TRBJ2-1; D gene ambiguous. CDR3 length: 11 amino acids. CDR1 and CDR2 (germline): LGHNT, FRNRAP. V was pared by 0 bases and J by 9 bases, with 3 bases between. The CDR3 nucleotides read TGTGCTAGTGGTTTGGTAGCTGAGCAGTTCTTC. Its translation is CASGLVAEQFF.

This clonotype occurred many times. V gene TRBV21-1 combines with J gene TRBJ2-7; no check of the table's D call, TRBD2, against the DNA was made. TRBV21-1 is a documented pseudogene. CDR3 length equals 15 residues. The CDR3 is CASSKELREEYEQYF. The DNA of the CDR3 is TGTGCCAGCAGCAAAGAGTTGCGGGAGGAGTACGAGCAGTACTTC.

The sample holds a few counts of this clonotype. This sequence joins TRBV12-5 and TRBJ1-3, with D unclear. Germline loops: CDR1 LGHNT, CDR2 FRNRAP. The CDR3 extends over 16 amino acids. V lost 3 bases and J 0 bases, leaving 12 bases between the germline ends. The CDR3 DNA follows: TGTGCTAGTGGTTTACCCCCGGCGTTCTCTGGAAACACCATATATTTT. Protein: CASGLPPAFSGNTIYF.

This clonotype has a count of ten or more. The chain carries TRBV4-1 and TRBJ2-1, with 10 positions matching TRBD2. The V gene end was trimmed by 2 bases and the J gene end by 7 bases; junction bases not matched to a gene: 5. From germline, CDR1 is MGHRA and CDR2 YSYEKL. The CDR3 is 15 amino acids. The chain's CDR3 is CASSQLAGAENEQFF. The CDR3 DNA reads TGCGCCAGCAGCCAACTAGCGGGGGCCGAGAATGAGCAGTTCTTC.

The V gene is TRBV12-3 or TRBV12-4, the J gene TRBJ1-1; D is possibly TRBD1 (6 bases). The V end lost 7 bases, the J end lost 7 bases, and 16 bases lay between the germline ends. The CDR3 runs to 13 residues. CDR3 nucleotide sequence: TGTGCCAGCACTCTTGGACAGCTAGGTGAAGCTTTCTTT. Protein: CASTLGQLGEAFF.

This clonotype was seen more than once but under ten times. The chain links TRBV4-2 to TRBJ2-1; the match to TRBD2 covers 9 bases. With 0 bases clipped from V and 16 bases from J, the junction kept 19 bases outside the gene matches. The CDR3 consists of 17 residues. Germline loops: CDR1 LGHNA, CDR2 YNFKEQ. The CDR3 protein is CASSQDLEASGARPRFF. The CDR3 DNA follows: TGTGCCAGCAGCCAAGATTTGGAGGCTAGCGGGGCGAGGCCCCGTTTCTTC.

This clonotype was detected only a few times. J is TRBJ1-6 and V is TRBV6-5; 9 nucleotides match TRBD1. Germline V gene sequence: CDR1 MNHEY, CDR2 SVGAGI. The CDR3 has 17 residues. V trimming: 2 bases; J trimming: 7 bases; junction bases outside the gene matches: 9. CDR3: CASSYSGQGLWNSPLHF. The CDR3 nucleotides are TGTGCCAGCAGTTACAGCGGACAGGGGTTATGGAATTCACCCCTCCACTTT.

The chain joins TRBV20-1 to TRBJ2-3; no reliable D call. CDR3 size: 10 residues. The V gene's germline CDR1 is DFQATT and CDR2 SNEGSKA (reference sequence). V was pared by 4 bases and J by 5 bases, with 4 bases between. Here the CDR3 reads CSATQDTQYF. The CDR3 bases are TGCAGTGCTACCCAAGATACGCAGTATTTT.

V gene TRBV3-1 combines with J gene TRBJ2-5; TRBD1 is a possible D gene (5 bases). This CDR3 has 15 amino acids. Germline CDR1 LGHDT, CDR2 YNNKEL (reference sequence). V lost 2 bases to trimming and J lost 5 bases, with 15 bases between them. The CDR3 nucleotides are TGTGCCAGCAGCCAATCCCCTCAAAGGGGTGAGACCCAGTACTTC. Translation gives CASSQSPQRGETQYF.

This clonotype was picked up many times. The rearrangement uses TRBV27 and TRBJ2-7; possibly TRBD2 for D (7 bases). Trimming left V 4 bases short and J 9 bases short, with 19 bases between. The CDR3 covers 14 residues. Germline-derived CDR1 and CDR2 are MNHEY and SMNVEV (reference sequence). CDR3 residues: CASSSGTPGGVQYF. For the CDR3, the DNA is TGTGCCAGCAGTTCCGGGACCCCGGGGGGCGTGCAGTACTTC.

The chain combines TRBV27 with TRBJ2-1, with D perhaps matching TRBD2 (5 bases). The ends were cut back, 7 bases at V and 2 bases at J, with 15 bases in the middle. Germline V gene sequence: CDR1 MNHEY, CDR2 SMNVEV (reference sequence). The CDR3 totals 15 residues. CDR3: CASTKGDSPYNEQFF. In DNA form, the CDR3 reads TGTGCCAGCACCAAGGGAGATTCGCCCTACAATGAGCAGTTCTTC.

The table lists this clonotype with a few counts. The chain has TRBV5-1 and TRBJ1-2, with D possibly TRBD1 on 5 matching bases. CDR3 size: 14 residues. V lost 3 bases to trimming and J lost 1 base, with 10 bases between them. The germline V gene encodes CDR1 SGHRS and CDR2 YFSETQ. CDR3 in DNA: TGCGCCAGCAGCTGGGACGACATTAACTATGGCTACACCTTC. Translation gives CASSWDDINYGYTF. Looking up the rest from reference TRBV5-1 and TRBJ1-2 gives the full variable domain: KAGVTQTPRYLIKTRGQQVTLSCSPISGHRSVSWYQQTPGQGLQFLFEYFSETQRNKGNFPGRFSGRQFSNSRSEMNVSTLELGDSALYLCASSWDDINYGYTFGSGTRLTVV.

This clonotype was seen many times. The V and J genes are TRBV7-8 and TRBJ2-3, with 8 bases fitting TRBD1. Losses at the gene ends were 2 bases for V and 2 bases for J; bases not matched to a gene: 9. The CDR3 sequence is 17 residues long. From germline, CDR1 is SGHVS and CDR2 FQNEAQ. Here the CDR3 DNA reads TGTGCCAGCAGCTTATCCGGGACAGGAAGTCCCACAGATACGCAGTATTTT. Translated: CASSLSGTGSPTDTQYF.

This clonotype was observed many times. The rearrangement joins TRBV13 to TRBJ2-1; TRBD2 aligns across 10 bases. CDR1 and CDR2 from the germline V gene are PRHDT and FYEKMQ (reference sequence). The V and J ends lost 5 bases and 4 bases, in that order; junction bases with no gene match: 5. CDR3 length equals 15 residues. CDR3 amino acids: CASSPSGSEYNEQFF. The CDR3 coding sequence is TGTGCCAGCAGCCCTAGCGGGAGTGAGTACAATGAGCAGTTCTTC.

This clonotype was counted between two and nine times. The chain uses TRBV12-3 or TRBV12-4 and TRBJ2-7; 9 bases match TRBD1. V dropped 4 bases and J dropped 3; count of bases not matched to a gene: 4. The CDR3 loop spans 14 amino acids. The CDR3 DNA reads TGTGCCAGCAGTTGGGGACAGGGATACTACGAGCAGTACTTC. As protein: CASSWGQGYYEQYF.

This clonotype was seen many times. The genes are TRBV20-1 and TRBJ2-2; D not certain. This CDR3 has 13 residues. V gave up 6 bases and J gave up 11 bases, with 19 bases separating them. Germline V gene lookup returns CDR1 DFQATT and CDR2 SNEGSKA (reference sequence). In DNA form, the CDR3 reads TGCAGTGCCACCGGGCGCATACCGTCTGAGCTGTTTTTT. Translation: CSATGRIPSELFF.

The chain is built from TRBV20-1 and TRBJ1-4; D remains unclear. Deletions cut 5 bases from V and 4 bases from J, with 11 bases between. Germline-derived CDR1 and CDR2 are DFQATT and SNEGSKA (reference sequence). The length of the CDR3 is 13 residues. CDR3 region: CSAQDGLNEKLFF. In DNA form, the CDR3 reads TGCAGTGCTCAGGACGGACTTAATGAAAAACTGTTTTTT.

In this sample, this clonotype turned up many times. This chain joins TRBV7-8 and TRBJ2-3, with D possibly TRBD1 on 5 matching bases. The CDR3 runs to 15 residues. Germline CDR1 SGHVS, CDR2 FQNEAQ. Deletions cut 7 bases from V and 3 bases from J, with 17 bases between. CDR3 in DNA: TGTGCCAGCACGCTCAGAAGGGGCGGTACAGATACGCAGTATTTT. The encoded protein is CASTLRRGGTDTQYF.

This clonotype was counted many times. DNA of the CDR3: TGTGCCAGCAGTATGACTGGAGATACGCAGTATTTT. The encoded protein is CASSMTGDTQYF. This chain connects TRBV6-1 to TRBJ2-3, with no clear D. This CDR3 region has 12 residues. Germline CDR1 is MNHNS and CDR2 is SASEGT. The ends were cut back, 5 bases at V and 5 bases at J, with 8 bases in the middle.

This clonotype was picked up a small number of times. The CDR3 here is CAISESDRPLHF. CDR3 nucleotides: TGTGCCATCAGTGAATCGGACAGGCCCCTCCACTTT. The chain uses TRBV10-3 and TRBJ1-6; 7 bases match TRBD1. This CDR3 has 12 residues. V lost 3 bases to trimming and J lost 13 bases; unmatched junction nucleotides: 3. Germline V gives CDR1 ENHRY, CDR2 SYGVKD.

This chain uses TRBV7-8 with TRBJ2-3; TRBD2 agrees at 7 bases. The germline V gene encodes CDR1 SGHVS and CDR2 FQNEAQ. V gave up 1 base and J gave up 1 base; unmatched junction bases: 5. CDR3 length: 16 residues. The CDR3, as DNA: TGTGCCAGCAGCTTAGGGTTCACTAGCGGCACAGATACGCAGTATTTT. It codes for CASSLGFTSGTDTQYF.